The 17 T cell receptor beta chains below come from one sample, sequenced in a study of shared clonotypes between healthy human individuals. The method was immunoSEQ multiplex PCR; TCRdb's version includes in-frame clones alone and lacks a portion of them. Of approximately 2,200,000 clones in the sample, 85% to 95% were seen once. Terminally differentiated effector memory CD45RA+ cells were excluded from the naive CD8 cells, which were CD45RO-negative and positively selected for CCR7. Sequencing was done on a sample of naive CD8+ T cells from PBMCs. The source of these receptors is a man between 18 and 29 years old in good health. Some clones in this sample may be carry-over from other donors' samples.

The chain is built from TRBV4-3 and TRBJ2-3, with TRBD2 matching 11 bases. The CDR3 covers 22 residues. The J segment lost 5 bases and the V segment lost 4 bases, leaving 26 bases of the junction unmatched. In germline, CDR1 is LGHNA, CDR2 YSLEER. The CDR3 reads CASSRQYAREAVAGGPEDTQYF. In DNA form, the CDR3 reads TGCGCCAGCAGCCGCCAATACGCCCGGGAAGCAGTAGCGGGAGGGCCCGAAGATACGCAGTATTTT.

This clone has only one observation. The chain employs TRBV19 and TRBJ2-6; D may be TRBD1 or TRBD2 (6 bases each). Germline loops: CDR1 LNHDA, CDR2 SQIVND (reference sequence). The CDR3 spans 18 residues. Trimming removed 5 bases at V and 4 bases at J, with 21 bases between. CDR3 in DNA: TGTGCCAGTAGTGACATACGAGTAGGGGGGCTAGGGGCCAACGTCCTGACTTTC. Amino acids: CASSDIRVGGLGANVLTF.

The chain is built from TRBV18 and TRBJ2-3, with TRBD2 matching 9 bases. The CDR3 has 17 amino acids. After removal of 0 bases from V and 3 bases from J, the junction contained 7 bases not matched to a gene. Germline CDR1 reads KGHSH; CDR2 reads LQKENI. Here the CDR3 reads CASSPPGLAIGTDTQYF. The CDR3 region has the DNA TGTGCCAGCTCACCACCGGGACTAGCAATAGGAACAGATACGCAGTATTTT.

The chain combines TRBV5-1 with TRBJ2-3, with 10 nucleotides matching TRBD1. The trim removed 3 bases at V and 1 base at J, leaving 5 bases unmatched. The germline CDR1 and CDR2 sequences are SGHRS and YFSETQ. The CDR3 runs 16 residues. CDR3 sequence: CASSWGGQGGTDTQYF. CDR3 in DNA: TGCGCCAGCAGCTGGGGTGGACAGGGGGGCACAGATACGCAGTATTTT.

The rearrangement links TRBV11-1 to TRBJ2-3; D call uncertain. The CDR3 extends over 16 amino acids. Trimming took off 5 bases at V and 0 bases at J, with 15 bases between the two ends. CDR1 and CDR2 (germline): SGHAT, FQDESV (reference sequence). The CDR3 sequence is CASSPALGPSTDTQYF. DNA for the CDR3: TGTGCCAGCAGCCCCGCCCTCGGACCGAGCACAGATACGCAGTATTTT.

This clone has only one observation. The J gene is TRBJ1-3, the V gene TRBV7-9; the D gene is possibly TRBD1 (5 bases). The CDR3 loop spans 15 amino acids. V lost 5 bases, J lost 3 bases, and 14 bases lay in between. The V gene's germline CDR1 is SEHNR and CDR2 FQNEAQ (reference sequence). The CDR3 spells CASSGQTGSGNTIYF. DNA for the CDR3: TGTGCCAGCAGCGGGCAAACAGGCAGTGGAAACACCATATATTTT.

V and J are TRBV9 and TRBJ2-1; weak D call: TRBD2 (5 bases). This CDR3 region has 17 residues. Trimming removed 3 bases from V and 7 bases from J, with 23 bases in between. Germline-derived CDR1 and CDR2 are SGDLS and YYNGEE. The CDR3, as DNA: TGTGCCAGCAGCGACCCCCCCAGCGGATCCCTAGGGAATGAGCAGTTCTTC. It translates to CASSDPPSGSLGNEQFF.

The V gene is TRBV5-5, the J gene TRBJ2-7; D could derive from TRBD1 or TRBD2 (5 bases each). The CDR3 runs to 13 residues. Germline CDR1 and CDR2: SGHKS and YYEKEE (reference sequence). V lost 4 bases, J lost 3 bases, and 11 bases lay in between. This CDR3 is CASSGGTVYEQYF. In DNA, the CDR3 is TGTGCCAGCAGCGGGGGAACCGTCTACGAGCAGTACTTC.

With regard to this clone: This sample also contains other DNA sequences that code for the same CDR3. The rearrangement uses TRBV28 and TRBJ2-7, with a tentative D call TRBD2 (5 bases). Trimming shortened V by 2 bases and J by 4 bases, and 12 bases separated the two germline ends. The CDR3 contains 14 residues. The germline CDR1 and CDR2 sequences are MDHEN and SYDVKM. The CDR3 sequence: CASSLRGGVYEQYF. CDR3 DNA sequence: TGTGCCAGCAGTTTACGGGGTGGGGTTTACGAGCAGTACTTC.

J is TRBJ2-5 and V is TRBV15, with TRBD2 as a possible D gene (7 bases). The germline V gene has CDR1 LNHNV and CDR2 YYDKDF (reference sequence). Trimming shortened V by 0 bases and J by 5 bases, and 16 bases separated the two germline ends. The CDR3 runs 16 residues. CDR3 loop: CATSRDLIGGLETQYF. The DNA for the CDR3 is TGTGCCACCAGCAGAGATTTGATCGGGGGGCTCGAGACCCAGTACTTC. Drawing the rest from reference TRBV15 and TRBJ2-5, the complete variable domain is DAMVIQNPRYQVTQFGKPVTLSCSQTLNHNVMYWYQQKSSQAPKLLFHYYDKDFNNEADTPDNFQSRRPNTSFCFLDIRSPGLGDTAMYLCATSRDLIGGLETQYFGPGTRLLVL.

The chain combines TRBV6-1 with TRBJ1-2; D may be TRBD1 (5 bases). Germline lookup yields CDR1 MNHNS and CDR2 SASEGT. Between the trimmed V and J ends, which lost 3 bases and 8 bases, there was a span of 16 bases. The CDR3 loop spans 14 amino acids. The CDR3 DNA sequence: TGTGCCAGCAGTGACCGGGACGTTCAGGGAGGCTACACCTTC. It encodes CASSDRDVQGGYTF.

The chain employs TRBV21-1 and TRBJ2-5; the table names TRBD1, a call not compared with the DNA. TRBV21-1 is listed as a pseudogene. The length of the CDR3 is 15 residues. CDR3 loop: CASSHGQGGQETQYF. The CDR3 nucleotides read TGTGCCAGCAGCCACGGACAGGGCGGCCAAGAGACCCAGTACTTC.

Written as DNA, the CDR3 is TGTGCCAGCAGCCCTAGAACCGGGGAGCTGTTTTTT. Translation: CASSPRTGELFF. The chain carries TRBV7-8 and TRBJ2-2; D is unclear. Germline V gives CDR1 SGHVS, CDR2 FQNEAQ. V was pared by 5 bases and J by 5 bases, with 6 bases between. The CDR3 is 12 residues long.

Points on this clone: The sample contains more than one DNA sequence encoding this CDR3. The chain has TRBV2 and TRBJ2-7, with unresolved D. The germline V gene has CDR1 SNHLY and CDR2 FYNNEI. The CDR3 contains 14 residues. Trimming took 2 bases from V and 2 from J, leaving 10 bases between them. In DNA form, the CDR3 reads TGTGCCAGCAGTGAAACGGGCGGTACCTACGAGCAGTACTTC. Translating gives CASSETGGTYEQYF.

CDR3 region: CASSHRVDPNQPQHF. CDR3 coding DNA: TGTGCCAGCAGTCACAGGGTGGACCCAAATCAGCCCCAGCATTTT. The rearrangement joins TRBV28 to TRBJ1-5, with D maybe TRBD1 (6 bases). CDR3 length equals 15 residues. Germline CDR1 is MDHEN and CDR2 is SYDVKM. Between the trimmed V and J ends, which lost 5 bases and 4 bases, there was a span of 15 bases. Full variable domain (rest looked up from reference TRBV28 and TRBJ1-5): DVKVTQSSRYLVKRTGEKVFLECVQDMDHENMFWYRQDPGLGLRLIYFSYDVKMKEKGDIPEGYSVSREKKERFSLILESASTNQTSMYLCASSHRVDPNQPQHFGDGTRLSIL.

This clone appeared once. This chain joins TRBV11-2 and TRBJ1-5; a weak D match, TRBD1 (5 bases). Germline values: CDR1 SGHAT, CDR2 FQNNGV. Trimming took 5 bases from V and 1 from J, leaving 9 bases between them. The CDR3 consists of 14 residues. CDR3 coding DNA: TGTGCCAGCAGCCTACAGGAGAGCAATCAGCCCCAGCATTTT. Translating it yields CASSLQESNQPQHF.

This chain links TRBV27 with TRBJ2-3; the match to TRBD2 covers 7 bases. The germline CDR1 and CDR2 sequences are MNHEY and SMNVEV (reference sequence). The CDR3 is 14 residues long. With V trimmed by 6 bases and J by 4 bases, 7 bases remained unmatched. CDR3 in DNA: TGTGCCAGCAGCCTCCGCGGGAGTGCAGATACGCAGTATTTT. It encodes CASSLRGSADTQYF.